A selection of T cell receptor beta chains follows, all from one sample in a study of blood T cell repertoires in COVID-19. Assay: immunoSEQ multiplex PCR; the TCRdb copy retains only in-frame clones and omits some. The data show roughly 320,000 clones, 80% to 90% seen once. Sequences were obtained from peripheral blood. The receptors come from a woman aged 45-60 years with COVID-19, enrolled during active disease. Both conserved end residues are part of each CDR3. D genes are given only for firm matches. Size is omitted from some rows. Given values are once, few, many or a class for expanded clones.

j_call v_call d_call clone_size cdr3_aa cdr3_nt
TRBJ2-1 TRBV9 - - CASSASSSTHSYNEQFF TGTGCCAGCAGCGCATCTAGCTCGACCCACTCCTACAATGAGCAGTTCTTC
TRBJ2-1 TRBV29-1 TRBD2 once CSGLFTGRGNEQFF TGCAGCGGACTCTTTACCGGGAGGGGCAATGAGCAGTTCTTC
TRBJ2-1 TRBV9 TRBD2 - CASSVLAGGPNNEQFF TGTGCCAGCAGCGTCTTAGCGGGAGGGCCTAACAATGAGCAGTTCTTC
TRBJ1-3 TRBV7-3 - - CASMLAGGISGNTIYF TGTGCCAGCATGTTGGCGGGGGGCATCTCTGGAAACACCATATATTTT
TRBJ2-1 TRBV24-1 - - CATSDRDNEQFF TGTGCCACCAGTGACAGGGACAATGAGCAGTTCTTC
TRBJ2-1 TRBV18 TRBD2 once CASSPNGGSSYNEQFF TGTGCCAGCTCACCAAATGGCGGGAGCTCCTACAATGAGCAGTTCTTC
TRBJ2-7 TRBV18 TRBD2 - CASSPPSGIGYEQYF TGTGCCAGCTCACCACCTAGCGGGATAGGCTACGAGCAGTACTTC
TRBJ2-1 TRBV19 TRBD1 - CASRGQGVLNEQFF TGTGCCAGTAGGGGACAGGGGGTATTGAATGAGCAGTTCTTC
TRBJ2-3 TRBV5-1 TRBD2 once CASSWRTSGEDTQYF TGCGCCAGCAGCTGGCGGACTAGCGGGGAAGATACGCAGTATTTT
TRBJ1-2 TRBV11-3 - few CASSGIGGPADIHNYGYTF TGTGCCAGCAGCGGTATAGGAGGGCCAGCCGACATTCACAACTATGGCTACACCTTC